The present T cell receptor (beta chain) was sequenced within a study of cytomegalovirus exposure and HLA in healthy donors (dated by TCRdb to 2016 to 2017). At the level of the whole study: An earlier analysis of approximately 640 of the donors reported 250 to 300 Gb of sequence data and around 110 million unique TCR beta sequences from 150 million to 200 million T cells. An early release that covered around 590 HLA-typed donors contained about 300 gigabases of sequencing data and 80 million or so unique TCR sequences. The genetic ancestry cluster associated with self-reported Caucasian donors included roughly 84% of the roughly 360 genotyped donors. The study aimed to test whether signatures of past pathogen exposure could be identified by cataloging public T cell receptors. The study used immunosequencing to profile the T cell repertoires of several hundred subjects and linked those repertoires to cytomegalovirus serostatus. Besides the first cohort of 666 subjects, a separate validation cohort made up of roughly 130 different subjects was used. To predict cytomegalovirus infection status, the study combined high-throughput TCR immunosequencing, statistical association of individual TCRs with disease status, and machine learning. To study patterns of TCR occurrence, a later analysis re-analyzed previously published TCR beta repertoires from 500 to 850 donors and added high-resolution HLA genotyping. Rather than using new phenotypic data, the later analysis identified candidate immune exposures from TCR beta sequences and from how often those sequences occurred across donors. To decide whether each TCR beta V gene segment behaved as functional or pseudogenic, an earlier analysis of fewer than 750 of the donors relied on high-throughput TCR beta sequencing. Alongside the repertoire data, information on donor age, sex, ethnicity and CMV serostatus was compiled. A later genetic analysis used genome-wide SNP genotypes for about three fifths of the 666 donors, treating that subset as a discovery cohort. Every repertoire in the discovery cohort had been generated on one and the same sequencing platform. Both class I and class II loci were covered by HLA typing, at four-digit resolution. The number of typed donors differed by locus: about 629-630 for A, B, C, DRB1 and DQB1; 500 to 550 for DQA1; fewer than 610 for DPA1; and roughly 490 for DPB1. Roughly five DR-DQ haplotypes were treated as single units for association and clustering because of strong linkage in the cohort. Across around 400 genotyped donors of the cohort, an average of about 240,000 unique TCR beta nucleotide sequences per donor were sequenced, and approximately 17% of those sequences were non-productive.

The cohort comprised fewer than 700 healthy bone marrow donors. Cohort members were all nominally healthy when sampled, although unrecorded immune exposures were likely present. The donor tested CMV seronegative, placing the donor among the 350 to 400 seronegative members of the cohort. Every donor gave a peripheral blood sample, and the peripheral blood mononuclear cells from that sample were used for TCR beta sequencing. Genomic DNA was extracted from the blood cell samples with the Qiagen DNeasy Blood Extraction Kit. Libraries came from the immunoSEQ multiplex PCR assay. The multiplex PCR relied on a mix of 60 forward primers for TCR Vbeta segments and 13 reverse primers for TCR Jbeta segments. A multiplex PCR assay on genomic DNA amplified the CDR3 region of rearranged TCR beta genes. The amplified TCR beta libraries were sequenced on the Illumina HiSeq System as 87-base-pair reads. Under the source paper's analysis protocol: A later analysis tallied around 87 million unique TCR beta chains across the 666 repertoires, and 10 million to 11 million of those chains were shared by two or more donors. To remove PCR and sequencing errors, raw reads were error-corrected and collapsed into unique sequences using a nearest-neighbor algorithm that merged closely related sequences. CDR3 sequences were aligned to IMGT reference sequences to assign V, D and J gene segments. For a sequence to be retained, a match of at least six nucleotides was required to both a V gene segment and a J gene segment. A rearrangement was called productive if the CDR3 had no stop codons and remained in frame with V and J, and every other rearrangement was called non-productive. CDR3 was defined according to IMGT convention as the region running from the second conserved V-encoded cysteine to the conserved J-encoded phenylalanine. Sequences without an unambiguous match to a single V gene segment were excluded from the earlier analysis of approximately 560 of the donors. An earlier analysis of 587 of the donors classified V segments as functional when productive rearrangements were above 56.7% and as segregating when the standard deviation between donors was above 5%. A statistical classification framework was built for diagnosing cytomegalovirus status from the catalog of TCR beta chain sequences. A later analysis assigned V and J genes by comparing TCR nucleotide sequences with IMGT/GENE-DB human TR gene sequences. Using the TCRdist pipeline, a later analysis assigned CDR3 sequences along with most-parsimonious VDJ recombination scenarios. A later analysis defined each TCR beta chain by its CDR3 amino acid sequence plus V-gene family, and excluded reads lacking a unique V-gene family. In a later analysis, a few hundred highly shared, low-generation-probability nucleotide sequences were removed to address suspected cross-contamination and a sequencing artifact. In a later analysis, a clonal expansion index was calculated for each public chain from normalized within-repertoire ranks of inferred template counts. In a later analysis, generation probabilities were computed using a VDJ recombination model fitted to out-of-frame rearrangements, and the results were checked against IGoR. In a later analysis, hypergeometric tests were used to score TCR-TCR, TCR-HLA and TCR-CMV co-occurrence, with a repertoire-size bias correction applied to TCR pairs. False discovery rates were estimated in a later analysis by permuting HLA or CMV assignments 20 times. In a later analysis, co-occurring TCRs were grouped with DBSCAN, and TCRdist sequence similarity was added when clustering was performed within HLA-allele-positive subsets. Repertoires with fewer than 30,000 or more than 120,000 public chains, plus five repertoires with anomalous nucleotide sharing, were excluded from co-occurrence clustering. TCRdb took this table from immuneACCESS and kept in-frame rearrangements with V and J called. Such tables lack part of the clones; where checked against another copy, unresolved V genes explain under half of the gap, and the rest is unexplained. The D gene and trimming were derived from the DNA, and the V and J assignments and clone size from that table. This sample comprises approximately 79,000 clones, roughly 79% of them detected only once. The ten largest make up around 1.5% of the sample.

Ends trimmed: V by 0 bases, J by 6 bases; bases unmatched to a gene: 2. In the germline V gene, CDR1 corresponds to MDHEN and CDR2 to SYDVKM. The CDR3 goes from the cysteine to the phenylalanine over 15 residues. Of the read, only the CDR3 DNA is kept; its 45 bases are in frame from base 1. Study-wide findings and limitations: In an earlier analysis of around 500 of the donors, most TCR beta V segments appeared in productive rearrangements about 87% or about 30% of the time, broadly matching IMGT annotations. Some IMGT-functional V segments, including TRBV6-2 and TRBV6-3, could not be told apart with the 87-base-pair reads, so those segments were excluded. In this cohort, only TCR beta chains were sequenced, and detectable features were limited by the absence of alpha or paired-chain data. Presence/absence analyses assumed roughly uniform sequencing depth across donors, an assumption that may not hold. Immune exposure information for the cohort was limited to CMV serostatus. A later analysis found that HLA-associated TCR beta chains were more clonally expanded and had lower generation probabilities than equally common non-associated chains. Strong co-occurrence of HLA alleles, especially DR and DQ, made assigning TCR associations to individual alleles difficult. A further reported finding was that TCR beta sequences accurately predicted the HLA-A and HLA-B alleles for most subjects in the first cohort. In a later analysis, several top co-occurrence clusters were reported to appear linked to parvovirus B19, influenza, CMV and Epstein-Barr virus. The classifier was reported to diagnose cytomegalovirus status with high specificity and sensitivity in both the original cohort and the validation cohort. While some public TCRs were present in many individuals, most TCR sequences turned up only very rarely across donors. In the study, some 180 TCR beta chains were listed as associated with cytomegalovirus. A later genetic analysis reported fewer N-insertions in productive TCRs among donors in an Asian-associated ancestry cluster than the roughly 700-donor mean. A cluster of highly shared sequence variants was judged likely to represent a technical artifact of the sequencing pipeline. A few of the identified cytomegalovirus-associated TCR beta chains were confirmed in vitro to be specific for cytomegalovirus antigens. At a false discovery rate of 0.05, a later analysis linked some 17,000 TCR beta sequences to specific HLA alleles. The authors suggested that the approach could potentially be generalized to other disease states and immunological phenotypes. Seventeen rarely observed V segments, including chromosome 9 orphons, were excluded from the earlier analysis of some 590 of the donors because counts were too low. In a later analysis, most CMV-associated TCR beta chains were found to appear HLA-restricted, with HLA associations seemingly driven largely by CMV exposure. Because HLA typing was unavailable for some donors at each locus, only the typed subset was used in association tests. Correlated functional status among segregating V segments might be attributable to linkage disequilibrium, but an unknown experimental factor could not be ruled out. An association between a missense DCLRE1C variant and V-gene and J-gene trimming of TCR beta chains was found in a later genetic analysis and replicated in an independent cohort. A later analysis found that TCR association rates varied across HLA loci, with DRB1 alleles showing the most associated TCRs and HLA-C alleles the fewest.

On this clone itself: The specificity of this receptor is unknown. Base quality data are lacking; no much larger clone is found one base away.

The TCR was taken from a man in his forties or fifties in good health and CMV-seronegative. The receptor chain draws on TRBV28 and TRBJ2-3; 11 junctional bases match TRBD2. Sequences were obtained from PBMCs. CDR3 protein: CASSLWPSGGDTQYF. The DNA reads as follows: TGTGCCAGCAGTTTATGGCCTAGCGGGGGGGATACGCAGTATTTT.